This TCR beta chain emerged from a study of T cells in Graves' hyperthyroidism and ophthalmopathy. Broader study findings: The authors' 13 V-J model separated ophthalmopathy from stable hyperthyroidism.

Thyroid ultrasound, orbital computed tomography, clinical symptoms, and serum thyroxine and TRAb underpinned diagnoses. Progressors' blood was drawn at hyperthyroidism diagnosis, before ophthalmopathy symptoms. Amplified TCR beta CDR3 regions came from RNA transcripts. The TCR CDR3 was amplified in a first-round RT-PCR using the HTBI primer set. Each CDR3 protein gets one entry after TCRdb re-called the multiplex PCR reads with MiXCR. The sample records 730,000 or so distinct CDR3 sequences, around 20% being singletons. For this clonotype: Its antigen is undetermined.

J lost 8 bases, V lost 1 base, and 8 bases had no gene match. The germline gives CDR1 SEHNR, CDR2 FQNEAQ (reference sequence). This CDR3 is 15 amino acids long. The source of this sequence is a woman between 50 and 59 years old with Graves' hyperthyroidism that later progressed to Graves' ophthalmopathy. The gene calls are TRBV7-9 and TRBJ1-2; 9 bases fit TRBD1. Source material: blood. DNA of the CDR3: TGTGCCAGCAGCTTAGTGAACAGGGGGCGCGCGGGCTACACCTTC. This gives the protein CASSLVNRGRAGYTF.